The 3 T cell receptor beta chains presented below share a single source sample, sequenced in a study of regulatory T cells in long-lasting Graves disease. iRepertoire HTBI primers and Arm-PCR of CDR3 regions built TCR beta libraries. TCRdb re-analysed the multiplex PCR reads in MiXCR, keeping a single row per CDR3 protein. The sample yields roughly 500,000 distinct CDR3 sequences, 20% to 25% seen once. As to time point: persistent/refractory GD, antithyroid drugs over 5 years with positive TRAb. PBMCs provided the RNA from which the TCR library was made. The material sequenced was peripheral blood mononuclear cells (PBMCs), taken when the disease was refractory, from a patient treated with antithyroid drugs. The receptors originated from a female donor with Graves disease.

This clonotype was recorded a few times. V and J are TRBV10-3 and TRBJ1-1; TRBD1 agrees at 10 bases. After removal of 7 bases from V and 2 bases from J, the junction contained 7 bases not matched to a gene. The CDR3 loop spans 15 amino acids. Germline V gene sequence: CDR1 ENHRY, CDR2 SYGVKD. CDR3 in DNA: TGTGCCATCACAGCCGGGACAGGGGTCAACACTGAAGCTTTCTTT. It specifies CAITAGTGVNTEAFF.

As DNA, the CDR3 is TGCAGCGTCGAGGGAACTACTGCAGGTAATGAGCAGTTCTTC. Its translation is CSVEGTTAGNEQFF. J is TRBJ2-1 and V is TRBV29-1; possible D gene TRBD2, 5 bases. This CDR3 has 14 amino acids. Germline V lookup: CDR1 SQVTM, CDR2 ANQGSEA. V lost 6 bases to trimming and J lost 7 bases, with 19 bases between them.

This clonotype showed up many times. CDR3 sequence: CASTNTGTENYEQYF. CDR3 in DNA: TGTGCCAGCACCAACACCGGGACAGAGAACTACGAGCAGTACTTC. The rearrangement links TRBV11-2 to TRBJ2-7, with 7 bases matching TRBD1. The CDR3 covers 15 residues. CDR1 and CDR2 (germline): SGHAT, FQNNGV. V gave up 7 bases and J gave up 3 bases; unmatched junction bases: 12. The variable domain in full, with the rest retrieved from reference TRBV11-2 and TRBJ2-7, is EAGVAQSPRYKIIEKRQSVAFWCNPISGHATLYWYQQILGQGPKLLIQFQNNGVVDDSQLPKDRFSAERLKGVDSTLKIQPAKLEDSAVYLCASTNTGTENYEQYFGPGTRLTVT.